The 20 T cell receptor beta chains listed next were all sequenced from one sample in a study of T-cell reconstitution after alpha-beta-depleted transplantation in children. Library preparation (for TCRbeta) was performed with unique molecular identifiers. MiXCR was run by TCRdb on the PCR reads, yielding one entry per CDR3 protein. The sample yields 200,000 to 250,000 distinct CDR3 sequences, 9.7% seen once. The material was PBMCs from the stem cell graft donor, obtained from the stem cell graft. These receptors were obtained from a human donor who donated a stem cell graft to a child with SCID.

There are many counts of this clonotype. The chain has TRBV12-3 or TRBV12-4 and TRBJ1-2, with 9 nucleotides matching TRBD1. V was pared by 6 bases and J by 7 bases, with 6 bases of the junction left unmatched. The CDR3 has 13 residues. CDR3 in DNA: TGTGCCAGCAGCCAACAGGGGGCGGTTGGCTACACCTTC. Its translation: CASSQQGAVGYTF.

This clonotype was picked up many times. This chain connects TRBV7-8 to TRBJ2-5; TRBD2 matches 9 bases. Germline CDR1 and CDR2: SGHVS and FQNEAQ. The CDR3 extends over 18 amino acids. V gave up 4 bases and J gave up 1 base; unmatched junction bases: 13. This CDR3 reads CASSWAGGAKPLQETQYF. The CDR3 coding sequence is TGTGCCAGCAGCTGGGCGGGGGGGGCTAAACCCCTCCAAGAGACCCAGTACTTC.

This clonotype was found many times. The chain couples TRBV2 to TRBJ1-2, with a tentative D call TRBD1 (6 bases). The V end lost 1 base, the J end lost 6 bases, and 15 bases lay between the germline ends. This CDR3 has 15 amino acids. Germline CDR1 SNHLY, CDR2 FYNNEI. The CDR3 bases are TGTGCCAGCAGTGAAGACAGGGTTCTAATCCATGGCTACACCTTC. As protein: CASSEDRVLIHGYTF.

This clonotype appeared many times. The chain couples TRBV4-1 to TRBJ2-7, with D perhaps being TRBD1 or TRBD2 (5 bases each). The CDR3 consists of 15 residues. Trimming pared 4 bases from V and 3 bases from J, leaving 16 bases between. The germline V gene has CDR1 MGHRA and CDR2 YSYEKL. The CDR3, as DNA: TGCGCCAGCAGCCTCCGGGACGGGACGTTCTACGAGCAGTACTTC. Translating gives CASSLRDGTFYEQYF.

This clonotype was seen repeatedly, ten times or more. DNA for the CDR3: TGTGCCAGCAGTTCCCCACGGGGGAGGTCCTACAATGAGCAGTTCTTC. It specifies CASSSPRGRSYNEQFF. The chain is built from TRBV12-3 or TRBV12-4 and TRBJ2-1, with D possibly matching TRBD2 (6 bases). The CDR3 contains 16 residues. Trimming removed 4 bases from V and 1 base from J, with 14 bases in between.

This clonotype was detected ten times or more. The V call is TRBV12-3 or TRBV12-4, the J call TRBJ1-5; TRBD1 is a possible D gene (6 bases). The ends were cut back, 3 bases at V and 5 bases at J, with 14 bases in the middle. There are 15 residues in the CDR3. CDR3 nucleotide sequence: TGTGCCAGCAGTTTTCGGGGGGCGAACGATCAGCCCCAGCATTTT. Translation gives CASSFRGANDQPQHF.

This clonotype was found many times. The V and J genes are TRBV20-1 and TRBJ1-2; 7 nucleotides line up with TRBD1. The CDR3 contains 13 residues. Per the germline V gene, CDR1 is DFQATT and CDR2 is SNEGSKA (reference sequence). Germline trimming cut 2 bases from V and 4 bases from J; bases unmatched to any gene: 4. CDR3 DNA sequence: TGCAGTGCTAGAACAGGGGTCCGCTATGGCTACACCTTC. Its protein product is CSARTGVRYGYTF.

This clonotype was observed at least ten times. V and J are TRBV12-3 or TRBV12-4 and TRBJ1-1, with D unclear. V was clipped by 1 base and J by 7 bases, with 7 bases between them. The length of the CDR3 is 12 residues. The CDR3 is CASSLGHLEAFF. The CDR3 DNA sequence: TGTGCCAGCAGTTTAGGCCACCTTGAAGCTTTCTTT.

This clonotype has ten or more counts. V usage is TRBV4-3 and J usage is TRBJ2-3; 7 nucleotides match TRBD2. The CDR3 is made up of 16 amino acids. Looked up from germline, CDR1 is LGHNA and CDR2 is YSLEER. With 1 base clipped from V and 4 bases from J, the junction kept 8 bases outside the gene matches. In DNA, the CDR3 is TGCGCCAGCAGCCAAGTCCCGGGGGGTATACCAGATACGCAGTATTTT. It is translated as CASSQVPGGIPDTQYF.

In its sample, this clonotype was seen many times. The chain has TRBV28 and TRBJ2-2; D unresolved. This CDR3 comprises 15 residues. Germline lookup yields CDR1 MDHEN and CDR2 SYDVKM. V was trimmed by 6 bases and J by 1 base, leaving 12 bases between them. CDR3 protein: CASSHRTRNTGELFF. The CDR3 DNA is TGTGCCAGCAGCCACCGCACAAGGAACACCGGGGAGCTGTTTTTT.

In this sample, this clonotype turned up many times. The gene calls are TRBV3-1 and TRBJ2-3, with 10 bases lining up with TRBD1. After removal of 2 bases from V and 4 bases from J, the junction contained 6 bases not matched to a gene. Germline V gives CDR1 LGHDT, CDR2 YNNKEL (reference sequence). There are 16 residues in the CDR3. The CDR3 is CASSQLTGGWADTQYF. The CDR3 nucleotides are TGTGCCAGCAGCCAACTGACAGGGGGCTGGGCAGATACGCAGTATTTT.

This clonotype occurred many times. The chain recombines TRBV19 with TRBJ1-5; 8 bases fit TRBD1. The CDR3 sequence is 15 residues long. J gave up 4 bases and V 3 bases, and 5 bases lay outside the gene matches. Germline lookup yields CDR1 LNHDA and CDR2 SQIVND (reference sequence). CDR3 nucleotide sequence: TGTGCCAGTAGTATGAACAGGGGGAGTAATCAGCCCCAGCATTTT. Protein sequence: CASSMNRGSNQPQHF. Using reference TRBV19 and TRBJ1-5 for the parts outside the CDR3, the full variable domain is DGGITQSPKYLFRKEGQNVTLSCEQNLNHDAMYWYRQDPGQGLRLIYYSQIVNDFQKGDIAEGYSVSREKKESFPLTVTSAQKNPTAFYLCASSMNRGSNQPQHFGDGTRLSIL.

This chain links TRBV18 with TRBJ2-1; 9 bases align to TRBD2. Germline CDR1 and CDR2: KGHSH and LQKENI. CDR3 length: 16 amino acids. With 2 bases clipped from V and 2 bases from J, the junction kept 4 bases outside the gene matches. Here the CDR3 DNA reads TGTGCCAGCTCACCAGAGCGGGGGGTTGCCTACAATGAGCAGTTCTTC. Its translation: CASSPERGVAYNEQFF.

This clonotype was recorded at least ten times. This chain joins TRBV12-3 or TRBV12-4 and TRBJ1-5, with D maybe TRBD1 (5 bases). Deletions cut 3 bases from V and 0 bases from J, with 9 bases between. This CDR3 comprises 15 residues. CDR3 coding DNA: TGTGCCAGCAGTTTCGGGACGGCTAGCAATCAGCCCCAGCATTTT. The encoded protein is CASSFGTASNQPQHF.

There are many counts of this clonotype. The V and J genes are TRBV6-2 or TRBV6-3 and TRBJ2-7; TRBD1 agrees at 11 bases. The CDR3 totals 20 residues. Germline CDR1 reads MNHEY; CDR2 reads SVGEGT. Trimming removed 2 bases from V and 3 bases from J; junction bases left unmatched: 18. The CDR3 sequence: CASSYRSGQGAVWYSYEQYF. The DNA for the CDR3 is TGTGCCAGCAGTTACAGGAGTGGACAGGGGGCGGTCTGGTACAGCTACGAGCAGTACTTC.

This clonotype was detected many times. This chain joins TRBV20-1 and TRBJ2-2; 7 nucleotides agree with TRBD1. Per the germline V gene, CDR1 is DFQATT and CDR2 is SNEGSKA (reference sequence). The CDR3 is made up of 14 amino acids. The trim removed 6 bases at V and 2 bases at J, leaving 6 bases unmatched. CDR3 sequence reads: CSAPGQINTGELFF. CDR3 nucleotide sequence: TGCAGTGCCCCGGGACAGATTAACACCGGGGAGCTGTTTTTT.

In this sample, this clonotype turned up many times. The V call is TRBV4-2, the J call TRBJ2-6; D call uncertain. In germline, CDR1 is LGHNA, CDR2 YNFKEQ. CDR3 length equals 16 residues. Trimming shortened V by 1 base and J by 0 bases, and 7 bases separated the two germline ends. The CDR3 here is CASSQGLSSGANVLTF. CDR3 nucleotides: TGTGCCAGCAGCCAAGGACTGAGCTCTGGGGCCAACGTCCTGACTTTC.

This clonotype was observed many times. The chain links TRBV7-3 to TRBJ1-1; a weak D match, TRBD1 (5 bases). The CDR3 loop spans 15 amino acids. The V end was cut by 5 bases, the J end by 3 bases, with 16 bases between. The V gene's germline CDR1 is SGHTA and CDR2 FQGTGA. The CDR3, as DNA: TGTGCCAGCAGCCTCGACAGAGATGATCACACTGAAGCTTTCTTT. Its translation: CASSLDRDDHTEAFF.

Many counts were recorded for this clonotype. The genes are TRBV20-1 and TRBJ2-3; no reliable D call. The germline V gene encodes CDR1 DFQATT and CDR2 SNEGSKA (reference sequence). Trimming removed 1 base from V and 0 bases from J, with 5 bases in between. The CDR3 contains 13 residues. DNA of the CDR3: TGCAGTGCTAGAGGACTGAGCACAGATACGCAGTATTTT. Translating it yields CSARGLSTDTQYF.

This clonotype has ten or more counts. This chain links TRBV5-1 with TRBJ1-2, with D possibly matching TRBD1 (5 bases). The germline V gene has CDR1 SGHRS and CDR2 YFSETQ. The germline V and J ends were trimmed by 3 bases and 8 bases, with 17 bases remaining between them. The CDR3 is 14 amino acids. CDR3 protein: CASSWIRGRGGYTF. CDR3 coding DNA: TGCGCCAGCAGCTGGATCCGGGGAAGGGGCGGCTACACCTTC.